This is a list of T cell receptor beta chains from one sample in a study of T cells in Graves' hyperthyroidism and ophthalmopathy. TCRdb re-called the multiplex PCR reads through MiXCR, storing one row per CDR3 protein. The repertoire has some 490,000 distinct CDR3 sequences, 20% to 25% of them found once; the top ten carry about 49%. The sample consisted of blood. The receptors derive from a woman in her seventies with Graves' ophthalmopathy. Both conserved end residues are part of each CDR3. The D gene is left open where the match is weak. Clone size appears in some rows only: once, few, many, or a class for an expanded clone.

d_call	v_call	clone_size	j_call	cdr3_nt	cdr3_aa
NA	TRBV9	few	TRBJ2-5	TGTGCCAGCAGCGCAGGGTTGGGGGGTCAAGAGACCCAGTACTTC	CASSAGLGGQETQYF
NA	TRBV7-7	NA	TRBJ1-5	TGTGCTAGCAGCCCTCCGGGGCTTGGAAATCAGCCCCAGCATTTT	CASSPPGLGNQPQHF
TRBD1	TRBV29-1	many	TRBJ1-1	TGCAGCGGAGACAGGGATGTGAACACTGAAGCTTTCTTT	CSGDRDVNTEAFF
NA	TRBV2	NA	TRBJ1-5	TGTGCCAGCACCTCAAAAGGGTGGTACGATCAGCCCCAGCATTTT	CASTSKGWYDQPQHF
TRBD2	TRBV27	NA	TRBJ2-7	TGTGCCAGCAGTTTATTGGCTAGCGGGGGGAAGCAGTACTTC	CASSLLASGGKQYF
NA	TRBV19	NA	TRBJ1-1	TGTGCCAGTAGTAATAGCCGGAACACTGAAGCTTTCTTT	CASSNSRNTEAFF
NA	TRBV2	many	TRBJ2-1	TGTGCCAGCAGTGGACTAGGGGACAATGAGCAGTTCTTC	CASSGLGDNEQFF
NA	TRBV11-1	NA	TRBJ1-1	TGTGCCAGCAGCTGGGGTAGTTACACTGAAGCTTTCTTT	CASSWGSYTEAFF
NA	TRBV7-9	many	TRBJ2-2	TGTGCCAGCGCTCTACAGGGGAACACCGGGGAGCTGTTTTTT	CASALQGNTGELFF
NA	TRBV9	NA	TRBJ2-5	TGTGCCAGCAGCGTAACCGGGACTCGCAAAGAGACCCAGTACTTC	CASSVTGTRKETQYF
TRBD1	TRBV29-1	few	TRBJ2-5	TGCAGCGTTGAAACCGGGTCGTCACATGGTGGACAGGGGGCGAAAGAGACCCAGTACTTC	CSVETGSSHGGQGAKETQYF